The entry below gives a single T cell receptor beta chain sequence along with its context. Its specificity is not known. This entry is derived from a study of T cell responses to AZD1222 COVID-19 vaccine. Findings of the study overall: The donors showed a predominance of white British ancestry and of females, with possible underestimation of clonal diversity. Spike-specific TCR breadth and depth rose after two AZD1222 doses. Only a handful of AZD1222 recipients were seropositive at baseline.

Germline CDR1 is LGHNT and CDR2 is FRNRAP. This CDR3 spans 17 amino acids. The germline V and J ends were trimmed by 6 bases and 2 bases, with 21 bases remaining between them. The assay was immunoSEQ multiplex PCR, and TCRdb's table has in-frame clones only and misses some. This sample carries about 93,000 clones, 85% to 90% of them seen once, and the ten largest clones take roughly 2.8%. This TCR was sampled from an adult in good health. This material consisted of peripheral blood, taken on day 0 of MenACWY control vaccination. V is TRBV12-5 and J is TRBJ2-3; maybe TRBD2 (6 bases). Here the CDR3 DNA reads TGTGCTAGTGGCTCCGGGACTGCAGGGCCTGACACAGATACGCAGTATTTT. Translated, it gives CASGSGTAGPDTDTQYF.